Listed here is a single T cell receptor beta chain. This sample was taken from a study of blood T cells in healthy people across ages. Looked up from germline, CDR1 is SQVTM and CDR2 is ANQGSEA. V was cut by 6 bases and J by 4 bases, with 15 bases left in between. This CDR3 comprises 13 residues. For the second PCR, which ran for about 6 to 11 cycles, a sample-barcoded 5' primer and a J-beta primer mix were used. MiXCR, run by TCRdb on the 5' RACE reads, gives a single entry per CDR3 protein. The top ten hold roughly 18% of the sample, which has about 780,000 distinct CDR3 sequences, about 47% seen once.

Specimen: blood. The chain recombines TRBV29-1 with TRBJ1-1, with D possibly matching TRBD1 (6 bases). The source of this sequence is an elderly man in good health. CDR3 protein: CSVYREVGTEAFF. In nucleotides, the CDR3 is TGCAGCGTGTACAGGGAAGTAGGCACTGAAGCTTTCTTT.